This TCR beta chain was captured by sequencing in a study of blood T cells in healthy people across ages. Study details: About one barcoded beta molecule per two T cells was the capture yield of template switching. Study-level results: Total diversity from one million sequenced T cells was likely underestimated.

The V gene's germline CDR1 is SEHNR and CDR2 FQNEAQ (reference sequence). V was shortened by 5 bases and J by 4 bases, with 17 bases between the two germline ends. There are 15 residues in the CDR3. Drawn from each donor were 8.5 to 10 milliliters of peripheral blood. Worth noting for this clonotype: Its antigen is currently unknown.

Alongside a J-beta primer mix, a sample-barcoded 5' primer served in a second PCR lasting about 6 to 11 cycles. All cDNA molecules were each tagged by a template-switch adaptor with 12 random nucleotides. TCRdb analysed the 5' RACE reads with MiXCR anew, one entry per CDR3 protein. This table has over 1,500,000 distinct CDR3 sequences, around half appearing once. The chain carries TRBV7-9 and TRBJ1-2, with D unresolved. This clonotype was obtained from a woman aged 40 to 55 in good health. Sequences were obtained from blood. The CDR3 sequence is CASSPSGERGYGYTF. DNA for the CDR3: TGTGCCAGCAGCCCCTCCGGGGAGAGAGGCTATGGCTACACCTTC.